This T cell receptor (beta chain) was identified during a study of shared clonotypes between healthy human individuals. Whole-study context: A donor's plate count was three for CD4 naive and three for CD4 memory; CD8 naive had two and CD8 memory one.

Repertoires were generated with immunoSEQ multiplex PCR, while TCRdb's copy carries only in-frame clones and drops some. The sample contains fewer than 1 million clones, roughly 96% of which appear only once. The naive CD8 fraction comprised CD45RO-negative cells positively selected for CCR7 and excluded terminally differentiated effector memory CD45RA+ cells. CDR1 and CDR2 (germline): SEHNR, FQNEAQ (reference sequence). This CDR3 has 16 amino acids. V shed 5 bases and J 4 bases; nucleotides not matched to a gene: 10. V is TRBV7-9 and J is TRBJ1-2; 10 bases match TRBD1. The sequencing sample was made of naive CD8+ T cells sorted from blood. This clonotype originated in a young man in good health. CDR3 region: CASSISWTGGFYGYTF. CDR3 sequence (DNA): TGTGCCAGCAGCATTTCCTGGACAGGGGGGTTCTATGGCTACACCTTC.